Listed here are 19 T cell receptor beta chains from one sample, sequenced in a study of T cells after yellow fever vaccination. Using its own MiXCR run on the 5' RACE reads, TCRdb lists one record per CDR3 protein. This table holds 250,000 or so distinct CDR3 sequences, around 7% found once. The sequences come from CD4+ T cells sorted from PBMCs, collected 15 days after the yellow fever booster vaccination. The origin of the receptors is a young man who received the YFV17D yellow fever vaccine.

The chain joins TRBV29-1 to TRBJ2-5, with D unresolved. The germline V gene encodes CDR1 SQVTM and CDR2 ANQGSEA. Trimming took off 5 bases at V and 3 bases at J, with 10 bases between the two ends. The CDR3 is 12 residues long. DNA for the CDR3: TGCAGCGTTCTTCATCAGGAAGAGACCCAGTACTTC. Translation: CSVLHQEETQYF.

This rearrangement joins TRBV20-1 to TRBJ1-5; 7 nucleotides match TRBD1. This CDR3 region has 13 residues. The V gene's germline CDR1 is DFQATT and CDR2 SNEGSKA (reference sequence). With V trimmed by 7 bases and J by 7 bases, 10 bases remained unmatched. CDR3 DNA: TGCAGTGTTCGACAGGGTCAAGACCAGCCCCAGCATTTT. Protein sequence: CSVRQGQDQPQHF.

This clonotype showed up many times. CDR3 protein: CSATEGANTQYF. The CDR3 region has the DNA TGCAGTGCTACTGAGGGGGCAAATACGCAGTATTTT. The V gene is TRBV20-1, the J gene TRBJ2-3, with TRBD1 matching 7 bases. Germline loops: CDR1 DFQATT, CDR2 SNEGSKA (reference sequence). Trimming cost V 4 bases and J 7 bases; bases outside gene matches: 5. The CDR3 loop spans 12 amino acids.

This clonotype was observed at least ten times. The chain has TRBV18 and TRBJ2-2; no definite D call. Germline values: CDR1 KGHSH, CDR2 LQKENI. CDR3 size: 15 residues. V was clipped by 6 bases and J by 0 bases, with 11 bases between them. The CDR3, as DNA: TGTGCCAGCTCGCCATCACGCTCGAACACCGGGGAGCTGTTTTTT. Amino acid sequence: CASSPSRSNTGELFF.

The gene calls are TRBV9 and TRBJ2-1; D may correspond to TRBD1 or TRBD2 (5 bases each). Trimming left V 3 bases short and J 5 bases short, with 21 bases between. Germline V gene lookup returns CDR1 SGDLS and CDR2 YYNGEE. CDR3 length: 17 amino acids. CDR3 in amino acids: CASSARGDPRGNNEQFF. The DNA for the CDR3 is TGTGCCAGCAGCGCAAGAGGGGATCCTAGAGGAAACAATGAGCAGTTCTTC.

The chain employs TRBV2 and TRBJ2-1, with TRBD1 matching over 12 bases. The V segment lost 6 bases and the J segment 10 bases; nucleotides outside the gene matches: 7. CDR3 length equals 14 residues. Germline V gene lookup returns CDR1 SNHLY and CDR2 FYNNEI. The DNA of the CDR3 is TGTGCCAGCAGCCGGGACAGGGGGCTTAACGAGCAGTTCTTC. Amino acids: CASSRDRGLNEQFF.

This clonotype was seen at least ten times. The chain employs TRBV7-9 and TRBJ2-3, with 7 nucleotides matching TRBD2. The CDR3 runs to 15 residues. Germline CDR1 SEHNR, CDR2 FQNEAQ (reference sequence). V gave up 2 bases and J gave up 5 bases; unmatched junction bases: 7. CDR3 region: CASSLLAGVIDTQYF. Written as DNA, the CDR3 is TGTGCCAGCAGCTTACTCGCGGGAGTAATAGATACGCAGTATTTT. The whole variable domain, remainder taken from reference TRBV7-9 and TRBJ2-3, is DTGVSQNPRHKITKRGQNVTFRCDPISEHNRLYWYRQTLGQGPEFLTYFQNEAQLEKSRLLSDRFSAERPKGSFSTLEIQRTEQGDSAMYLCASSLLAGVIDTQYFGPGTRLTVL.

This clonotype occurred a few times. The chain recombines TRBV7-2 with TRBJ2-5, with D unresolved. Between the trimmed V and J ends, which lost 6 bases and 5 bases, there was a span of 10 bases. The CDR3 consists of 12 residues. Germline CDR1 is SGHTA and CDR2 is FQGNSA. The CDR3 DNA follows: TGTGCCAGCAGACTCACCGGGGAGACCCAGTACTTC. This translates into CASRLTGETQYF.

The chain is built from TRBV7-2 and TRBJ2-3; 13 bases agree with TRBD2. The CDR3 is 16 residues long. Germline CDR1 reads SGHTA; CDR2 reads FQGNSA. With V trimmed by 0 bases and J by 3 bases, 0 bases remained unmatched. For the CDR3, the DNA is TGTGCCAGCAGCTTAGCGACTAGCGGGAGGACAGATACGCAGTATTTT. Protein: CASSLATSGRTDTQYF.

In this sample, this clonotype turned up many times. The chain recombines TRBV7-2 with TRBJ2-3; D possibly corresponds to TRBD2 (5 bases). CDR3 size: 15 residues. Germline V gene lookup returns CDR1 SGHTA and CDR2 FQGNSA. V was shortened by 4 bases and J by 4 bases, with 15 bases between the two germline ends. The CDR3: CASSSRGLASDTQYF. In DNA, the CDR3 is TGTGCCAGCAGCTCACGCGGGCTGGCGTCAGATACGCAGTATTTT.

This clonotype was detected a few times. Written as DNA, the CDR3 is TGTGCCAGCAGCGCGGGAAGAGTCGACAATGAGCAGTTCTTC. It codes for CASSAGRVDNEQFF. The chain links TRBV9 to TRBJ2-1, with TRBD2 as a possible D gene (5 bases). The CDR3 consists of 14 residues. CDR1 and CDR2 (germline): SGDLS, YYNGEE. The V and J ends lost 3 bases and 5 bases respectively, with 12 bases between them.

This clonotype has a handful of counts. V and J are TRBV28 and TRBJ2-7, with D perhaps matching TRBD2 (7 bases). CDR1 and CDR2 (germline): MDHEN, SYDVKM. Trimming cost V 4 bases and J 0 bases, with 16 bases left between them. The CDR3 spans 16 residues. The DNA for the CDR3 is TGTGCCAGCAGTTCCGCGGGGGCCCAAAGCTCCTACGAGCAGTACTTC. Its translation: CASSSAGAQSSYEQYF.

As concerns this clonotype: A much larger clone sits a single nucleotide away, making a read error possible. The V gene is TRBV25-1, the J gene TRBJ2-5; either TRBD1 or TRBD2 may supply D (6 bases each). The germline V gene encodes CDR1 MGHDK and CDR2 SYGVNS. The CDR3 is 14 amino acids. The CDR3 protein is CASSAPGGREIQYF. In nucleotides, the CDR3 is TGTGCCAGCAGTGCCCCCGGGGGCCGGGAGATCCAGTACTTC.

The table lists this clonotype with a few counts. V and J are TRBV5-1 and TRBJ1-5; TRBD1 matches 8 bases. The CDR3 has 15 amino acids. Germline V gene lookup returns CDR1 SGHRS and CDR2 YFSETQ. With V trimmed by 3 bases and J by 3 bases, 5 bases remained unmatched. CDR3 in DNA: TGCGCCAGCAGCTGGGGGACAGGCCACAATCAGCCCCAGCATTTT. Translation gives CASSWGTGHNQPQHF.

This chain links TRBV3-1 with TRBJ2-3, with D maybe TRBD1 (6 bases). The CDR3 totals 18 residues. Germline V CDR1 and CDR2: LGHDT, YNNKEL (reference sequence). With 0 bases removed from V and 2 bases from J, the gap between germline ends came to 18 bases. The CDR3 here is CASSQDPRARGNTDTQYF. The CDR3 nucleotides are TGTGCCAGCAGCCAAGATCCAAGGGCAAGGGGGAACACAGATACGCAGTATTTT.

The sample holds many counts of this clonotype. This chain joins TRBV7-2 and TRBJ2-3, with D perhaps TRBD1 (6 bases). The CDR3 length is 15 residues. The V gene's germline CDR1 is SGHTA and CDR2 FQGNSA. The V end lost 2 bases, the J end lost 4 bases, and 13 bases lay between the germline ends. This CDR3 reads CASSLSQGVADTQYF. CDR3 DNA: TGTGCCAGCAGCTTATCACAGGGAGTCGCAGATACGCAGTATTTT.

The chain's CDR3 is CASSPLQIAGELFF. DNA of the CDR3: TGTGCCAGCAGTCCCCTTCAGATAGCCGGGGAGCTGTTTTTT. V and J are TRBV6-1 and TRBJ2-2; D uncertain. Trimming cost V 5 bases and J 6 bases, with 13 bases left between them. The length of the CDR3 is 14 residues. The germline V gene encodes CDR1 MNHNS and CDR2 SASEGT.

This clonotype was seen a few times. This chain joins TRBV7-8 and TRBJ2-7; D is perhaps TRBD2 (6 bases). Trimming stripped 3 bases from V and 6 bases from J, with 18 bases between. The germline CDR1 and CDR2 sequences are SGHVS and FQNEAQ. The CDR3 extends over 15 amino acids. The CDR3: CASSFPTGSGFEQYF. DNA of the CDR3: TGTGCCAGCAGCTTCCCCACCGGGAGCGGGTTCGAGCAGTACTTC.

The chain employs TRBV7-9 and TRBJ2-1, with 9 nucleotides matching TRBD1. The junction had 10 bases not matched to a gene; V was cut back by 0 bases and J by 10 bases. Germline loops: CDR1 SEHNR, CDR2 FQNEAQ (reference sequence). The CDR3 length is 16 residues. The CDR3 DNA is TGTGCCAGCAGCTTAGCGGCCCCCCGGGACAGGGTAGAGCAGTTCTTC. Amino acid sequence: CASSLAAPRDRVEQFF.